The T cell receptor beta chain described here comes from a study of CD8+ T cells in alopecia areata. The wider study: The study gave treated patients oral tofacitinib at 5 to 10 mg twice daily. General study points: Scalp lesions, especially in alopecia totalis/universalis, had higher clonality than normal scalp.

This CDR3 has 15 amino acids. Germline lookup yields CDR1 SQVTM and CDR2 ANQGSEA. Peripheral blood, together with lesional scalp punch biopsies, was collected from alopecia areata patients. It was from PBMCs that CD4+ and CD8+ T cells were sorted. RNA extraction was followed by reverse transcription into cDNA, which acted as the sequencing template. TCRdb's table, derived via immunoSEQ multiplex PCR, lists solely in-frame clones and lacks some. The table has about 120,000 clones, approximately 38% seen once. Note on this clone: The antigen remains undetermined. One end of the junction fails to match germline, which may point to a read error.

The sequenced material came from CD4+ T cells sorted from blood. The chain couples TRBV29-1 to TRBJ2-3; 7 bases match TRBD2. The clonotype originates from a human donor with alopecia areata. The CDR3 reads CIVDRASGIPDTQYF. As DNA, the CDR3 is TGCATCGTTGATCGGGCTAGCGGCATACCAGATACGCAGTATTTT.